These T cell receptor beta chains were read from a single sample in a study of T cell changes during pregnancy in multiple sclerosis. The protocol was immunoSEQ multiplex PCR, while the TCRdb copy is restricted to in-frame clones and leaves out a portion. The sample shows tens of thousands of clones, about 94% of them seen only once. Sequencing used peripheral blood, obtained in the third trimester of pregnancy. The source is a female donor with multiple sclerosis, enrolled in a pregnancy study. Each CDR3 is given with its conserved first and last residue. The order of the fields is CDR3 length, clone size, D gene, V gene, J gene, CDR3 protein, CDR3 DNA. A D gene is named only where the DNA matches it firmly. The size field is filled for only some rows; it gives once, few, many or a size class.

>13|.|TRBD1|TRBV2|TRBJ2-3
CASRGQTTDTQYF
TGTGCCAGCCGGGGACAGACCACAGATACGCAGTATTTT
>14|once|.|TRBV5-6|TRBJ2-1
CASRSEKGSDEQFF
TGTGCCAGCAGATCTGAAAAGGGTAGCGATGAGCAGTTCTTC
>15|.|.|TRBV9|TRBJ1-4
CASSETGLGSEKLFF
TGTGCCAGCAGCGAAACGGGACTGGGGAGCGAAAAACTGTTTTTT
>15|.|.|TRBV7-9|TRBJ1-6
CASSSSGRVGSPLHF
TGTGCCAGCAGCTCGTCCGGCAGGGTGGGGTCACCCCTCCACTTT
>12|once|.|TRBV15|TRBJ1-2
CATSRQGYGYTF
TGTGCCACCAGCAGACAGGGGTATGGCTACACCTTC
>16|.|.|TRBV5-6|TRBJ2-7
CASSLTTGSRPYEQYF
TGTGCCAGCAGCTTGACAACCGGGTCTAGGCCCTACGAGCAGTACTTC
>14|.|TRBD1|TRBV19|TRBJ2-7
CASSIGQGVKEQYF
TGTGCCAGTAGTATCGGGCAGGGGGTGAAGGAGCAGTACTTC
>13|.|TRBD2|TRBV7-9|TRBJ2-2
CASSLSTSWELFF
TGTGCCAGCAGCCTCTCGACTAGCTGGGAGCTGTTTTTT
>17|.|TRBD1|TRBV10-2|TRBJ1-1
CASSDYGQGHRGTEAFF
TGCGCCAGCAGTGATTACGGACAGGGACATAGGGGGACTGAAGCTTTCTTT
>16|.|.|TRBV4-3|TRBJ2-3
CASSQEGRRQADTQYF
TGCGCCAGCAGCCAAGAAGGACGGAGGCAGGCAGATACGCAGTATTTT
>11|.|TRBD1|TRBV30|TRBJ1-1
CAWGQGAEAFF
TGTGCCTGGGGACAGGGTGCTGAAGCTTTCTTT
>14|many|.|TRBV19|TRBJ1-1
CASALQGPNTEAFF
TGTGCCAGCGCCCTACAGGGTCCGAACACTGAAGCTTTCTTT
>16|.|TRBD2|TRBV7-7|TRBJ2-5
CASSLRTSGGIETQYF
TGTGCCAGCAGCCTTCGGACTAGCGGGGGTATTGAGACCCAGTACTTC
>17|.|TRBD2|TRBV9|TRBJ2-3
CASSVEYPGLVTDTQYF
TGTGCCAGCAGCGTAGAGTACCCGGGACTAGTCACAGATACGCAGTATTTT
>15|once|TRBD2|TRBV19|TRBJ2-7
CASSMGRGFTYEQYF
TGTGCCAGTAGTATGGGGCGGGGGTTCACCTACGAGCAGTACTTC
>14|once|.|TRBV2|TRBJ2-3
CASKWGGGTDTQYF
TGTGCCAGCAAGTGGGGGGGCGGCACAGATACGCAGTATTTT
>13|.|.|TRBV25-1|TRBJ2-7
CASSWKRGSEQYF
TGTGCCAGCAGTTGGAAAAGGGGCAGCGAGCAGTACTTC
>15|once|TRBD2|TRBV7-2|TRBJ2-7
CASSLSSGVAYEQYF
TGTGCCAGCAGCCTTTCTAGCGGGGTCGCCTACGAGCAGTACTTC
>13|.|.|TRBV5-1|TRBJ1-1
CAGRAGEGTEAFF
TGCGCCGGGCGGGCAGGGGAGGGAACTGAAGCTTTCTTT
>15|.|.|TRBV5-1|TRBJ2-1
CASSLTTGPNNEQFF
TGCGCCAGCAGCTTGACTACGGGTCCCAACAATGAGCAGTTCTTC
>16|.|TRBD1|TRBV16|TRBJ2-7
CASSQWAGTGINEQYF
TGTGCCAGCAGCCAATGGGCCGGGACAGGGATAAACGAGCAGTACTTC
>13|.|.|TRBV5-1|TRBJ2-7
CASSFGPTYEQYF
TGCGCCAGCAGCTTTGGCCCGACCTACGAGCAGTACTTC
>15|.|.|TRBV6-4|TRBJ2-2
CASSAGISNTGELFF
TGTGCCAGCAGTGCGGGGATTTCGAACACCGGGGAGCTGTTTTTT
>14|.|.|TRBV6-5|TRBJ2-5
CASSYSVGAETQYF
TGTGCCAGCAGTTACTCGGTAGGGGCGGAGACCCAGTACTTC
>17|.|.|TRBV5-4|TRBJ2-7
CASSLAGAGASSYEQYF
TGTGCCAGCAGCTTGGCCGGCGCAGGGGCGTCCTCCTACGAGCAGTACTTC
>17|.|TRBD2|TRBV9|TRBJ2-1
CASSVLASGGPYNEQFF
TGTGCCAGCAGCGTACTGGCTAGCGGGGGTCCCTACAATGAGCAGTTCTTC
>14|.|.|TRBV5-4|TRBJ2-5
CASSPGDFQETQYF
TGTGCCAGCAGCCCCGGGGACTTCCAAGAGACCCAGTACTTC
>14|.|TRBD1|TRBV19|TRBJ1-2
CASSKTGKVEGYTF
TGTGCCAGTAGTAAGACAGGGAAAGTAGAAGGCTACACCTTC
>14|.|.|TRBV11-2|TRBJ1-1
CASSFGQGNTEAFF
TGTGCCAGCAGCTTCGGGCAGGGGAACACTGAAGCTTTCTTT
>12|.|.|TRBV6-1|TRBJ1-5
CASSEQGQPQHF
TGTGCCAGCAGTGAACAGGGACAGCCCCAGCATTTT
>15|.|TRBD2|TRBV30|TRBJ2-7
CAWSKGRARVHEQYF
TGTGCCTGGAGTAAGGGGAGGGCCAGGGTCCACGAGCAGTACTTC
>14|.|.|TRBV7-2|TRBJ1-2
CASSLDTGNYGYTF
TGTGCCAGCAGCTTAGACACAGGGAACTATGGCTACACCTTC
>13|.|.|TRBV7-2|TRBJ2-7
CASSLDPGGEQYF
TGTGCCAGCAGCTTAGATCCGGGTGGGGAGCAGTACTTC
>15|.|TRBD1|TRBV10-3|TRBJ1-6
CAISGTGGGNSPLHF
TGTGCCATCAGTGGAACAGGGGGGGGGAATTCACCCCTCCACTTT
>14|.|TRBD1|TRBV7-2|TRBJ1-1
CASSSRQGGTEAFF
TGTGCCAGCAGCTCCCGACAGGGGGGGACTGAAGCTTTCTTT
>15|.|.|TRBV7-3|TRBJ2-2
CASSLTTAGPGELFF
TGTGCCAGCAGCTTAACGACGGCAGGTCCAGGGGAGCTGTTTTTT
>16|.|TRBD1|TRBV4-3|TRBJ2-1
CASSHAGTGRDNEQFF
TGCGCCAGCAGCCATGCCGGGACAGGGAGGGACAATGAGCAGTTCTTC
>13|.|.|TRBV29-1|TRBJ2-7
CSVEKHPSAEQYF
TGCAGCGTTGAGAAACACCCCAGCGCCGAGCAGTACTTC
>12|.|.|TRBV7-7|TRBJ2-5
CASSPYQETQYF
TGTGCCAGCAGCCCCTACCAAGAGACCCAGTACTTC
>16|.|TRBD1|TRBV27|TRBJ1-5
CASRPDRVYSNQPQHF
TGTGCCAGCAGGCCCGACAGGGTCTATAGCAATCAGCCCCAGCATTTT
>13|.|.|TRBV6-5|TRBJ1-6
CASKRDHNSPLHF
TGTGCCAGCAAGCGTGACCATAATTCACCCCTCCACTTT
>14|few|TRBD1|TRBV7-2|TRBJ1-4
CASRRGQGNEKLFF
TGTGCCAGCAGGCGCGGACAGGGGAATGAAAAACTGTTTTTT
>13|once|TRBD1|TRBV4-3|TRBJ1-2
CASSQDMDRSYTF
TGCGCCAGCAGCCAAGATATGGACAGGAGCTACACCTTC
>13|.|TRBD2|TRBV29-1|TRBJ2-5
CSVERGGRETQYF
TGCAGCGTTGAGCGGGGGGGCCGCGAGACCCAGTACTTC
>15|.|.|TRBV7-2|TRBJ1-6
CASSPYTAVDSPLHF
TGTGCCAGCAGCCCGTACACGGCGGTCGATTCACCCCTCCACTTT
>14|.|.|TRBV2|TRBJ1-2
CASSPARDIYGYTF
TGTGCCAGCAGTCCAGCCCGGGACATATATGGCTACACCTTC
>16|.|.|TRBV7-3|TRBJ1-6
CASSSRDLRLGSPLHF
TGTGCCAGCAGCTCGAGGGACCTCCGACTAGGTTCACCCCTCCACTTT
>15|.|.|TRBV7-8|TRBJ2-3
CASSLRSFNTDTQYF
TGTGCCAGCAGCTTGAGGAGCTTCAACACAGATACGCAGTATTTT